The clone carrying this T cell receptor (beta chain) occurred many times. The target antigen is unknown. TCRdb re-derived calls from the 5' RACE reads in MiXCR, one entry per CDR3 protein. In the table there are some 130,000 distinct CDR3 sequences, about 10% of which are singletons. The CDR3 has 15 amino acids. Germline V CDR1 and CDR2: LGHNA, YNFKEQ. Trimming at V came to 3 bases and at J to 3 bases, leaving 6 bases not matched to a gene. The record originates from a study of CD8 T cells in ankylosing spondylitis. Overall study findings and caveats: Past research had described some motif variants in reactive arthritis synovial fluid and blood.

This clonotype originated in a female donor with ankylosing spondylitis or in good health (not recorded which). Sequencing input: blood, either unsorted or a sorted T cell fraction (not recorded which). The chain recombines TRBV4-2 with TRBJ1-2, with TRBD1 matching 8 bases. CDR3 nucleotides: TGTGCCAGCAGCCACGAGGACAGGGTGGACTATGGCTACACCTTC. Protein sequence: CASSHEDRVDYGYTF.